These 23 T cell receptor beta chains were all obtained from the same sample, sequenced in a study of T cell responses to AZD1222 COVID-19 vaccine. Sequencing was performed with immunoSEQ multiplex PCR; in TCRdb, only in-frame clones are kept and a portion is missing. The sample has some 140,000 clones, just under 95% seen once. The starting material was peripheral blood, obtained 28 days after the second AZD1222 dose. These receptor sequences come from an adult who received the AZD1222 COVID-19 vaccine.

The V gene is TRBV19, the J gene TRBJ1-2; D ambiguous. The germline V gene has CDR1 LNHDA and CDR2 SQIVND (reference sequence). CDR3 size: 12 residues. Trimming removed 3 bases at V and 8 bases at J, with 10 bases between. In DNA, the CDR3 is TGTGCCAGTAGTATCGGCATGATCGGCTACACCTTC. Amino acids: CASSIGMIGYTF.

The V gene is TRBV5-4, the J gene TRBJ2-7; TRBD2 might be the D (5 bases). V was cut by 1 base and J by 3 bases, with 14 bases left in between. Germline V gene sequence: CDR1 SGHNT, CDR2 YYREEE (reference sequence). The CDR3 contains 15 residues. CDR3 coding DNA: TGTGCCAGCAGCTTGACTTCGGGGAGCGGCTACGAGCAGTACTTC. This translates into CASSLTSGSGYEQYF.

The gene calls are TRBV15 and TRBJ1-1, with 7 bases fitting TRBD1. The germline CDR1 and CDR2 sequences are LNHNV and YYDKDF (reference sequence). The CDR3 totals 17 residues. The J segment lost 0 bases and the V segment lost 3 bases, leaving 10 bases of the junction unmatched. In DNA form, the CDR3 reads TGTGCCACCAGCAGGGTCAGGGGGTTAGACATGAACACTGAAGCTTTCTTT. Translated: CATSRVRGLDMNTEAFF.

CDR3 sequence: CASSDRDRGQPQHF. The CDR3 DNA sequence: TGTGCCAGCAGCGACCGGGACAGGGGTCAGCCCCAGCATTTT. The gene calls are TRBV3-1 (or the pseudogene TRBV3-2) and TRBJ1-5; TRBD1 aligns across 10 bases. The ends lost 5 bases at V and 6 bases at J; junction bases unmatched: 4. Germline V CDR1 and CDR2: LGHDT, YNNKEL (reference sequence). The CDR3 totals 14 residues.

The genes are TRBV29-1 and TRBJ2-7, with D unresolved. Germline CDR1 is SQVTM and CDR2 is ANQGSEA. Trimming pared 7 bases from V and 3 bases from J, leaving 16 bases between. The CDR3 runs to 13 residues. CDR3: CSARSGTVYEQYF. CDR3 nucleotide sequence: TGCAGCGCCCGGTCGGGTACCGTCTACGAGCAGTACTTC.

The rearrangement joins TRBV28 to TRBJ1-1, with 7 bases identical to TRBD1. The CDR3 contains 14 residues. With V trimmed by 3 bases and J by 7 bases, 8 bases remained unmatched. From germline, CDR1 is MDHEN and CDR2 SYDVKM. The CDR3 DNA follows: TGTGCCAGCAGTTTCCGATCACAGGGGAATGAAGCTTTCTTT. Its translation: CASSFRSQGNEAFF.

Of note for this clone: This specimen includes other DNA sequences encoding the same CDR3. The V call is TRBV12-3 or TRBV12-4, the J call TRBJ1-1; unclear D gene. The CDR3 loop spans 11 amino acids. V dropped 1 base and J dropped 4 bases, with 1 base sitting between them. The CDR3 here is CASSLGTEAFF. In nucleotides, the CDR3 is TGTGCCAGCAGTTTAGGCACTGAAGCTTTCTTT.

The chain employs TRBV24-1 and TRBJ1-2; 9 bases line up with TRBD1. CDR1 KGHDR and CDR2 SFDVKD come from the germline V gene. The CDR3 covers 16 residues. The ends lost 2 bases at V and 0 bases at J; junction bases unmatched: 3. The CDR3: CATSDSGQGSNYGYTF. CDR3 DNA sequence: TGTGCCACCAGTGATTCCGGACAGGGGTCTAACTATGGCTACACCTTC.

The V gene is TRBV12-3 or TRBV12-4, the J gene TRBJ1-5, with TRBD1 matching over 9 bases. The CDR3 covers 13 residues. V gave up 5 bases and J gave up 6 bases; unmatched junction bases: 2. The CDR3 spells CASSRQGVQPQHF. CDR3 DNA: TGTGCCAGCAGTCGACAGGGGGTTCAGCCCCAGCATTTT.

This rearrangement joins TRBV4-1 to TRBJ1-1; D gene ambiguous. Between the trimmed V and J ends, which lost 1 base and 1 base, there was a span of 7 bases. The germline gives CDR1 MGHRA, CDR2 YSYEKL. The CDR3 totals 14 residues. The CDR3, as DNA: TGCGCCAGCAGCCAAGGACATCCGAACACTGAAGCTTTCTTT. As protein: CASSQGHPNTEAFF.

The chain links TRBV29-1 to TRBJ1-1, with D uncertain. Trimming took off 6 bases at V and 1 base at J, with 9 bases between the two ends. Germline V CDR1 and CDR2: SQVTM, ANQGSEA. This CDR3 has 12 amino acids. The CDR3 nucleotides are TGCAGCGTCCCCAGAACGAACACTGAAGCTTTCTTT. It specifies CSVPRTNTEAFF.

The chain employs TRBV3-1 (or the pseudogene TRBV3-2) and TRBJ1-2; no clear D. The V and J ends lost 0 bases and 3 bases respectively, with 29 bases between them. The CDR3 runs to 21 residues. CDR1 is LGHDT and CDR2 is YNNKEL in the germline V gene (reference sequence). CDR3 sequence (DNA): TGTGCCAGCAGCCAAGATCTTTTTCTATCGGGCAGAGGGATACGAGACTATGGCTACACCTTC. Residues: CASSQDLFLSGRGIRDYGYTF.

This sequence joins TRBV4-2 and TRBJ1-5; D gene ambiguous. V was pared by 0 bases and J by 6 bases, with 9 bases between. Germline CDR1 and CDR2: LGHNA and YNFKEQ. This CDR3 comprises 14 residues. CDR3 in amino acids: CASSQDGSGQPQHF. The DNA of the CDR3 is TGTGCCAGCAGCCAAGATGGTAGCGGTCAGCCCCAGCATTTT.

On this clone itself: One end of the junction fails to match germline, which may point to a read error. The V call is TRBV2, the J call TRBJ2-3; 11 nucleotides align to TRBD2. Germline V lookup: CDR1 SNHLY, CDR2 FYNNEI. The CDR3 runs to 16 residues. The DNA of the CDR3 is TGTGTCAGCACTCTAGCGGGGGGCGGGAGAGGGGATACGCAGTATTTT. It specifies CVSTLAGGGRGDTQYF.

The chain couples TRBV2 to TRBJ1-5; TRBD1 matches 9 bases. This CDR3 spans 15 amino acids. Germline trimming cut 5 bases from V and 4 bases from J; bases unmatched to any gene: 6. CDR1 is SNHLY, CDR2 FYNNEI, per germline. CDR3 bases: TGTGCCAGCAGTTCGGACAGGGGACGGAATCAGCCCCAGCATTTT. It specifies CASSSDRGRNQPQHF.

V gene TRBV19 combines with J gene TRBJ1-2; TRBD1 agrees at 9 bases. The V and J ends lost 5 bases and 6 bases, in that order; junction bases with no gene match: 10. Germline CDR1 LNHDA, CDR2 SQIVND (reference sequence). CDR3 length equals 15 residues. This CDR3 reads CASSPIFGTGNGYTF. CDR3 nucleotide sequence: TGTGCCAGTAGTCCGATATTCGGGACAGGGAATGGCTACACCTTC.

J is TRBJ2-5 and V is TRBV9; the D gene is possibly TRBD1 (5 bases). CDR1 is SGDLS, CDR2 YYNGEE, per germline. The V end was cut by 0 bases, the J end by 4 bases, with 10 bases between. The CDR3 has 14 amino acids. CDR3 in amino acids: CASSVAGSGETQYF. The DNA for the CDR3 is TGTGCCAGCAGCGTAGCAGGGTCTGGAGAGACCCAGTACTTC.

The chain combines TRBV5-4 with TRBJ1-2; D is unclear. The CDR3 has 16 residues. Per the germline V gene, CDR1 is SGHNT and CDR2 is YYREEE (reference sequence). V was cut by 3 bases and J by 5 bases, with 20 bases left in between. Written as DNA, the CDR3 is TGTGCCAGCAGCTCGGCGACGGATTCCAAATCGTATGGCTACACCTTC. Protein: CASSSATDSKSYGYTF.

This clone was seen only once. The chain employs TRBV3-1 (or the pseudogene TRBV3-2) and TRBJ2-5; D gene ambiguous. CDR1 is LGHDT, CDR2 YNNKEL, per germline (reference sequence). The V gene lost 3 bases and the J gene lost 5 bases, with 7 bases spanning the gap. The CDR3 runs 12 residues. The CDR3 nucleotides are TGTGCCAGCAGCCAGGGCTGGGAGACCCAGTACTTC. It codes for CASSQGWETQYF.

A word on this clone: Other DNA sequences of this sample code for an identical CDR3. The chain combines TRBV10-3 with TRBJ2-7; D possibly uses TRBD1 or TRBD2 (5 bases each). The CDR3 is 15 residues long. Trimming shortened V by 4 bases and J by 0 bases, and 13 bases separated the two germline ends. Germline V gene lookup returns CDR1 ENHRY and CDR2 SYGVKD. This chain's CDR3 is CAISGGTPGSYEQYF. The CDR3 DNA sequence: TGTGCCATCAGTGGGGGGACCCCTGGCTCCTACGAGCAGTACTTC.

This clone showed up just once. The chain recombines TRBV2 with TRBJ1-4; 7 bases are shared with TRBD1. Germline CDR1 and CDR2: SNHLY and FYNNEI. J lost 4 bases, V lost 6 bases, and 2 bases had no gene match. The CDR3 has 13 residues. The CDR3, as DNA: TGTGCCAGCAGAAGACAGGGTAATGAAAAACTGTTTTTT. It codes for CASRRQGNEKLFF.

The genes are TRBV30 and TRBJ1-5, with D tentatively TRBD1 (6 bases). The CDR3 extends over 15 amino acids. Looked up from germline, CDR1 is GTSNPN and CDR2 is SVGIG (reference sequence). Trimming cost V 0 bases and J 11 bases, with 20 bases left between them. As DNA, the CDR3 is TGTGCCTGGAGTGTAAGGGGGAAAGTGTATCGGGCCCAGCATTTT. As protein: CAWSVRGKVYRAQHF. Looking up the rest from reference TRBV30 and TRBJ1-5 gives the full variable domain: SQTIHQWPATLVQPVGSPLSLECTVEGTSNPNLYWYRQAAGRGLQLLFYSVGIGQISSEVPQNLSASRPQDRQFILSSKKLLLSDSGFYLCAWSVRGKVYRAQHFGDGTRLSIL.

The chain uses TRBV3-1 (or the pseudogene TRBV3-2) and TRBJ1-6; no firm D call. V lost 6 bases to trimming and J lost 9 bases, with 18 bases between them. The CDR3 has 15 amino acids. CDR1 LGHDT and CDR2 YNNKEL come from the germline V gene (reference sequence). The CDR3 spells CASSPRGSSFSPLHF. The DNA of the CDR3 is TGTGCCAGCAGTCCTCGTGGGTCTTCGTTTTCACCCCTCCACTTT.